The 24 T cell receptor beta chains below all came from one sample that was sequenced in a study of cytomegalovirus exposure and HLA in healthy donors. With 60 Vbeta and 13 Jbeta primers, the PCR was carried out. TCRdb's copy holds only in-frame clones and misses some; the assay was immunoSEQ multiplex PCR. The sample records 150,000 or so clones, around 68% being singletons. Sequenced sample: PBMCs. These receptors were obtained from a man aged 25-45 years in good health and CMV-seronegative.

The chain uses TRBV28 and TRBJ2-7, with 9 bases matching TRBD1. Germline CDR1 is MDHEN and CDR2 is SYDVKM. This CDR3 is built from 13 residues. V was clipped by 6 bases and J by 4 bases; unmatched bases: 4. The CDR3 protein is CASSPDRGYEQYF. Written as DNA, the CDR3 is TGTGCCAGCAGCCCGGACAGGGGTTACGAGCAGTACTTC.

This clone was observed a few times. The chain recombines TRBV7-2 with TRBJ2-3; D not certain. The CDR3 has 14 residues. With 1 base removed from V and 1 base from J, the gap between germline ends came to 6 bases. The germline gives CDR1 SGHTA, CDR2 FQGNSA. The CDR3 is CASSLDGGTDTQYF. The CDR3 DNA reads TGTGCCAGCAGCTTAGACGGAGGCACAGATACGCAGTATTTT.

This clone occurred a few times. This chain links TRBV4-3 with TRBJ2-7; 9 bases align to TRBD1. The CDR3 covers 15 residues. V lost 2 bases and J lost 1; bases outside the gene matches: 3. Germline CDR1 and CDR2: LGHNA and YSLEER. For the CDR3, the DNA is TGCGCCAGCAGCCAAAGACAGGGGGTATCCTACGAGCAGTACTTC. Residues: CASSQRQGVSYEQYF.

The CDR3 DNA follows: TGCGCCAGCAGCCAAGAGGGACAGGACTACGAGCAGTACTTC. Translating it yields CASSQEGQDYEQYF. The chain carries TRBV4-3 and TRBJ2-7; 8 bases agree with TRBD1. CDR3 length equals 14 residues. Germline V gene data show CDR1 as LGHNA and CDR2 as YSLEER. V shed 0 bases, J shed 3 bases, and the junction held 1 base outside the gene matches.

This rearrangement joins TRBV5-1 to TRBJ2-2, with a possible D match to TRBD2 (7 bases). This CDR3 is built from 20 residues. The germline gives CDR1 SGHRS, CDR2 YFSETQ. Trimming took 3 bases from V and 6 from J, leaving 30 bases between them. CDR3 nucleotide sequence: TGCGCCAGCAGCTCGAGGGATGATTGGCGGGGGCCAAGAACAGCCGGGGAGCTGTTTTTT. This gives the protein CASSSRDDWRGPRTAGELFF.

This rearrangement joins TRBV5-4 to TRBJ2-1; TRBD2 is a possible D gene (6 bases). This CDR3 is built from 13 residues. V lost 9 bases and J 2 bases, leaving 12 bases between the germline ends. From germline, CDR1 is SGHNT and CDR2 YYREEE (reference sequence). The CDR3, as DNA: TGTGCCATTCGGGACTTGCCCTACAATGAGCAGTTCTTC. This encodes CAIRDLPYNEQFF.

The chain is built from TRBV10-3 and TRBJ2-1, with 7 positions matching TRBD2. The CDR3 length is 14 residues. Per the germline V gene, CDR1 is ENHRY and CDR2 is SYGVKD. Unmatched junction bases numbered 5, after V lost 4 bases and J lost 5 bases. The CDR3: CAISGEGNHNEQFF. The CDR3 DNA is TGTGCCATCAGTGGGGAGGGAAATCACAATGAGCAGTTCTTC.

This sequence joins TRBV6-5 and TRBJ2-3, with 12 bases lining up with TRBD2. This CDR3 spans 14 amino acids. The J segment lost 7 bases and the V segment lost 6 bases, leaving 5 bases of the junction unmatched. Germline CDR1 MNHEY, CDR2 SVGAGI. For the CDR3, the DNA is TGTGCCAGCAGCCCTAGCGGGGGGGGTTATACGCAGTATTTT. Translated: CASSPSGGGYTQYF.

The chain combines TRBV6-6 with TRBJ1-2; D gene unclear. The CDR3 contains 15 residues. Germline CDR1 reads MNHNY; CDR2 reads SVGAGI (reference sequence). Between the trimmed V and J ends, which lost 0 bases and 8 bases, there was a span of 16 bases. The CDR3: CASSYSEGSARGYTF. The CDR3 DNA reads TGTGCCAGCAGTTACTCGGAGGGATCAGCGAGAGGCTACACCTTC.

The genes are TRBV7-2 and TRBJ2-7; D gene unclear. Deletions cut 5 bases from V and 5 bases from J, with 19 bases between. Germline V gene data show CDR1 as SGHTA and CDR2 as FQGNSA. The CDR3 is 15 residues long. The chain's CDR3 is CASSPNGGHAHEQYF. The CDR3 nucleotides are TGTGCCAGCAGCCCCAATGGTGGGCACGCCCACGAGCAGTACTTC.

CDR3 sequence reads: CASSQDVGGQSEQFF. The CDR3 coding sequence is TGCGCCAGCAGCCAAGATGTGGGGGGGCAAAGTGAGCAGTTCTTC. The J gene is TRBJ2-1, the V gene TRBV4-1; D might be TRBD2 (7 bases). CDR3 size: 15 residues. V was pared by 0 bases and J by 9 bases, with 15 bases between. Germline lookup yields CDR1 MGHRA and CDR2 YSYEKL.

This sequence joins TRBV7-9 and TRBJ1-1, with a weak D call TRBD1 (5 bases). Germline loops: CDR1 SEHNR, CDR2 FQNEAQ (reference sequence). The CDR3 covers 13 residues. Between the trimmed V and J ends, which lost 6 bases and 5 bases, there was a span of 13 bases. The CDR3 nucleotides are TGTGCCAGCAGTGGGGGGGGTTGGACTGAAGCTTTCTTT. Protein: CASSGGGWTEAFF.

This clone is a singleton in its sample. The gene calls are TRBV28 and TRBJ2-7; 8 bases map to TRBD1. The V gene's germline CDR1 is MDHEN and CDR2 SYDVKM. V dropped 7 bases and J dropped 1; count of bases not matched to a gene: 6. This CDR3 is 14 amino acids long. The CDR3 is CASTWDRPSYEQYF. The CDR3 nucleotides read TGTGCCAGCACTTGGGACAGGCCTTCCTACGAGCAGTACTTC. Together with reference TRBV28 and TRBJ2-7, the CDR3 gives the full variable domain: DVKVTQSSRYLVKRTGEKVFLECVQDMDHENMFWYRQDPGLGLRLIYFSYDVKMKEKGDIPEGYSVSREKKERFSLILESASTNQTSMYLCASTWDRPSYEQYFGPGTRLTVT.

The gene calls are TRBV5-6 and TRBJ1-2; maybe TRBD1 (6 bases). Germline CDR1 and CDR2: SGHDT and YYEEEE. V dropped 4 bases and J dropped 12 bases, with 13 bases sitting between them. There are 11 residues in the CDR3. This CDR3 reads CASSVGQTNTF. The CDR3 nucleotides read TGTGCCAGCAGCGTCGGACAGACGAACACCTTC. The whole variable domain, filled in from reference TRBV5-6 and TRBJ1-2, reads DAGVTQSPTHLIKTRGQQVTLRCSPKSGHDTVSWYQQALGQGPQFIFQYYEEEERQRGNFPDRFSGHQFPNYSSELNVNALLLGDSALYLCASSVGQTNTFGSGTRLTVV.

The chain links TRBV5-6 to TRBJ2-7; tentative D call: TRBD1 (6 bases). Trimming stripped 3 bases from V and 6 bases from J, with 13 bases between. Germline V gene sequence: CDR1 SGHDT, CDR2 YYEEEE. This CDR3 is built from 13 residues. The CDR3 DNA sequence: TGTGCCAGCAGCTACACAGGGACCCGCGAGCAGTACTTC. It yields the protein CASSYTGTREQYF.

About this clone itself: One end of the junction does not line up with germline, which may come from a read error. The rearrangement uses TRBV7-7 and TRBJ2-2; D might be TRBD2 (6 bases). The germline gives CDR1 SSHAT, CDR2 FNYEAQ (reference sequence). The CDR3 totals 15 residues. CDR3 nucleotides: TGTGCTAGCAGTTCCGCGGAGGGCTACGCCGGGGAGCTGTTTTTT. Translating gives CASSSAEGYAGELFF. The entire variable domain, with the rest obtained from reference TRBV7-7 and TRBJ2-2, is as follows: GAGVSQSPRYKVTKRGQDVTLRCDPISSHATLYWYQQALGQGPEFLTYFNYEAQPDKSGLPSDRFSAERPEGSISTLTIQRTEQRDSAMYRCASSSAEGYAGELFFGEGSRLTVL.

This rearrangement joins TRBV5-4 to TRBJ2-3; 13 bases are a match to TRBD2. This CDR3 comprises 16 residues. The junction had 11 bases not matched to a gene; V was cut back by 3 bases and J by 10 bases. Germline CDR1 and CDR2: SGHNT and YYREEE (reference sequence). The CDR3 DNA is TGTGCCAGCAGCTCTGAGCGGGGACTAGCGGGAAAGGCGCAGTATTTT. This gives the protein CASSSERGLAGKAQYF.

V gene TRBV4-1 combines with J gene TRBJ2-2; TRBD1 is a possible D gene (5 bases). Germline lookup yields CDR1 MGHRA and CDR2 YSYEKL. This CDR3 is built from 18 residues. V was trimmed by 0 bases and J by 3 bases, leaving 17 bases between them. CDR3 bases: TGCGCCAGCAGCCAAGATCGTAACAGGTTGATGGACACCGGGGAGCTGTTTTTT. It codes for CASSQDRNRLMDTGELFF.

This clone was seen a few times. This chain uses TRBV27 with TRBJ1-6, with no clear D. The CDR3 consists of 16 residues. CDR1 MNHEY and CDR2 SMNVEV come from the germline V gene (reference sequence). V gave up 3 bases and J gave up 7 bases, with 16 bases separating them. As DNA, the CDR3 is TGTGCCAGCAGTTTTGACAAGGCCCAGATAAATTCACCCCTCCACTTT. Encoded protein: CASSFDKAQINSPLHF.

This clone was picked up a small number of times. Here the CDR3 DNA reads TGTGCCAGCAGTCCTACTCGCGACAAAAACATTCAGTACTTC. It specifies CASSPTRDKNIQYF. The chain joins TRBV28 to TRBJ2-4; D uncertain. Trimming shortened V by 5 bases and J by 3 bases, and 11 bases separated the two germline ends. This CDR3 region has 14 residues. CDR1 and CDR2 from the germline V gene are MDHEN and SYDVKM.

The gene calls are TRBV5-4 and TRBJ2-7; 7 positions match TRBD1. Germline V gene sequence: CDR1 SGHNT, CDR2 YYREEE (reference sequence). This CDR3 region has 15 residues. V gave up 0 bases and J gave up 3 bases; unmatched junction bases: 6. As DNA, the CDR3 is TGTGCCAGCAGCTTGGAGGCAGGGGGTAGCTACGAGCAGTACTTC. This gives the protein CASSLEAGGSYEQYF.

The genes are TRBV11-2 and TRBJ1-4, with D possibly matching TRBD1 (5 bases). V was trimmed by 5 bases and J by 10 bases, leaving 11 bases between them. Germline CDR1 is SGHAT and CDR2 is FQNNGV. This CDR3 region has 12 residues. CDR3 protein: CASSPDSLKLFF. The DNA of the CDR3 is TGTGCCAGCAGCCCTGACAGCCTAAAACTGTTTTTT.

J is TRBJ1-2 and V is TRBV9; D might be TRBD1 (6 bases). The CDR3 covers 15 residues. V was clipped by 3 bases and J by 3 bases, with 15 bases between them. CDR1 SGDLS and CDR2 YYNGEE come from the germline V gene. The CDR3 nucleotides read TGTGCCAGCAGCGCGAACCGGGACACCCACTATGGCTACACCTTC. Protein: CASSANRDTHYGYTF.

The sample holds a few counts of this clone. J is TRBJ1-1 and V is TRBV9; D possibly corresponds to TRBD1 (5 bases). The CDR3 runs 14 residues. Germline V gene sequence: CDR1 SGDLS, CDR2 YYNGEE. The germline V and J ends were trimmed by 5 bases and 3 bases, with 14 bases remaining between them. The CDR3 DNA reads TGTGCCAGCAGTCTGCAGGGAGGCGACACTGAAGCTTTCTTT. Translating gives CASSLQGGDTEAFF. Drawing the rest from reference TRBV9 and TRBJ1-1, the complete variable domain is DSGVTQTPKHLITATGQRVTLRCSPRSGDLSVYWYQQSLDQGLQFLIQYYNGEERAKGNILERFSAQQFPDLHSELNLSSLELGDSALYFCASSLQGGDTEAFFGQGTRLTVV.